These 6 T cell receptor beta chains were sequenced from one sample in a study of T cells after posttransplantation cyclophosphamide. Generated by immunoSEQ multiplex PCR, the TCRdb table keeps only in-frame clones and is missing some. The sample has about 53,000 clones; around 84% are singletons. The sequenced material came from PBMCs. Receptors originate from a man younger than 40 with a blood cancer, CMV-positive, and with a related stem cell donor.

The gene calls are TRBV18 and TRBJ1-1, with D hard to call. Germline V gene data show CDR1 as KGHSH and CDR2 as LQKENI. Trimming shortened V by 6 bases and J by 2 bases, and 10 bases separated the two germline ends. The CDR3 loop spans 13 amino acids. The CDR3 DNA reads as TGTGCCAGCTCGGATGGGCTTAACACTGAAGCTTTCTTT. It translates to CASSDGLNTEAFF. Supplemented by reference TRBV18 and TRBJ1-1, the full variable domain reads NAGVMQNPRHLVRRRGQEARLRCSPMKGHSHVYWYRQLPEEGLKFMVYLQKENIIDESGMPKERFSAEFPKEGPSILRIQQVVRGDSAAYFCASSDGLNTEAFFGQGTRLTVV.

This clone was counted a single time. The chain carries TRBV6-6 and TRBJ2-7; no clear D gene. Germline CDR1 and CDR2: MNHNY and SVGAGI (reference sequence). The CDR3 extends over 13 amino acids. Trimming removed 4 bases at V and 2 bases at J, with 9 bases between. This CDR3 reads CASSSVYPYEQYF. Here the CDR3 DNA reads TGTGCCAGCAGTTCGGTGTATCCCTACGAGCAGTACTTC.

This clone has a single count. J is TRBJ2-7 and V is TRBV6-1; 7 bases match TRBD1. J gave up 0 bases and V 2 bases, and 7 bases lay outside the gene matches. Germline V CDR1 and CDR2: MNHNS, SASEGT. There are 16 residues in the CDR3. DNA for the CDR3: TGTGCCAGCAGTGAAAACCTCGGGACAGCCTCCTACGAGCAGTACTTC. Protein: CASSENLGTASYEQYF.

The chain combines TRBV27 with TRBJ2-1; 9 nucleotides line up with TRBD1. V shed 2 bases, J shed 15 bases, and the junction held 26 bases outside the gene matches. Germline lookup yields CDR1 MNHEY and CDR2 SMNVEV (reference sequence). This CDR3 has 19 residues. The CDR3 coding sequence is TGTGCCAGCAGTTTACCCGAAACTAACCGGAATAAATACAGGGGGCACTTGTTCTTC. Translating it yields CASSLPETNRNKYRGHLFF.

The gene calls are TRBV19 and TRBJ2-3; D is possibly TRBD1 (5 bases). V lost 6 bases and J 2 bases, leaving 24 bases between the germline ends. This CDR3 spans 18 amino acids. Germline CDR1 reads LNHDA; CDR2 reads SQIVND (reference sequence). This CDR3 reads CASRGVRGKLALTDTQYF. Here the CDR3 DNA reads TGTGCCAGTAGAGGGGTTCGAGGAAAACTTGCCCTCACAGATACGCAGTATTTT.

The chain has TRBV4-2 and TRBJ2-3; D gene uncertain. This CDR3 spans 13 amino acids. CDR1 is LGHNA, CDR2 YNFKEQ, per germline. V lost 1 base to trimming and J lost 2 bases, with 4 bases between them. CDR3 region: CASSQVITDTQYF. In nucleotides, the CDR3 is TGTGCCAGCAGCCAAGTAATCACAGATACGCAGTATTTT.